This TCR beta chain came from a study of patients and donors after allogeneic stem cell transplantation. This CDR3 has 15 amino acids. V lost 2 bases, J lost 4 bases, and 12 bases lay in between. TCRdb used MiXCR to reprocess the RT-PCR reads, holding one entry per CDR3 protein. There are about 160,000 distinct CDR3 sequences in the sample; approximately 24% occur only once, and roughly 26% lies in the top ten. This clonotype was picked up a small number of times. The clonotype comes from a human donor who was either an allogeneic HSCT recipient or a stem cell or donor lymphocyte infusion donor (not recorded which). It is not recorded whose cells these are; they may come from a transplant donor. The sequenced material came from blood, either unsorted or a sorted T cell fraction (not recorded which). This rearrangement joins TRBV12-3 or TRBV12-4 to TRBJ1-5, with a tentative D call TRBD1 (5 bases). As DNA, the CDR3 is TGTGCCAGCAGTTTACGCAGGGTGGTGAATCAGCCCCAGCATTTT. As protein: CASSLRRVVNQPQHF.